Included here is one T cell receptor beta chain sequence, with context. No antigen is known for it. V dropped 3 bases and J dropped 7; count of bases not matched to a gene: 4. Germline loops: CDR1 KGHSH, CDR2 LQKENI. The CDR3 spans 14 residues. An input of about 0.5 to 1 ug of RNA was subjected to reverse transcription using random hexamers. TCRdb passed the immunoSEQ multiplex PCR reads through MiXCR, listing each CDR3 protein once. The top ten clones hold 0.25% to 0.35% of a sample with about 100,000 distinct CDR3 sequences, approximately 95% of them seen once. Patients with Susac syndrome showed fulfilment of recently defined diagnostic criteria for definite or probable disease. This specimen belongs to a study of CD8 T cells in Susac syndrome. General observations from the study: Clonal expansion involving Susac CD8+ cells peaked in TEMRA cells and active patients.

The material sequenced was CD8+ T cells from PBMCs. V is TRBV18 and J is TRBJ1-5, with TRBD1 matching 9 bases. The receptor comes from a human donor with Susac syndrome. The CDR3 DNA follows: TGTGCCAGCTCACCGGACAGGGGAAACCAGCCCCAGCATTTT. This codes for CASSPDRGNQPQHF.